The next 18 T cell receptor beta chains were all read from a single sample in a study of blood T cell repertoires in COVID-19. Data came from immunoSEQ multiplex PCR; TCRdb stores just in-frame clones and leaves some out. The sample records 100,000 to 150,000 clones, roughly 90% being singletons. The sequencing input was peripheral blood. These receptors originate from a man over 45 with active COVID-19.

The chain joins TRBV6-5 to TRBJ1-1; TRBD1 is a possible D gene (6 bases). V gave up 5 bases and J gave up 0 bases, with 10 bases separating them. CDR3 size: 14 residues. CDR1 is MNHEY, CDR2 SVGAGI, per germline. The CDR3 DNA reads as TGTGCCAGCAGTATTGGACAGATGAACACTGAAGCTTTCTTT. Protein: CASSIGQMNTEAFF.

The chain combines TRBV10-3 with TRBJ2-6; D not certain. With 3 bases removed from V and 0 bases from J, the gap between germline ends came to 9 bases. CDR3 length: 16 residues. CDR1 is ENHRY, CDR2 SYGVKD, per germline. CDR3 DNA: TGTGCCATCAGTGATGACATTTTCTCTGGGGCCAACGTCCTGACTTTC. The encoded protein is CAISDDIFSGANVLTF.

This clone was picked up many times. The genes are TRBV5-6 and TRBJ1-2; 7 nucleotides agree with TRBD1. This CDR3 has 15 amino acids. The V segment lost 5 bases and the J segment 8 bases; nucleotides outside the gene matches: 15. CDR1 and CDR2 (germline): SGHDT, YYEEEE. The CDR3, as DNA: TGTGCCAGCAGATCAGACAGGGCGGTTGACTGGGGCTACACCTTC. It translates to CASRSDRAVDWGYTF.

As for this clone: The junction departs from the called germline gene at one end, perhaps through a read error. V is TRBV5-8 and J is TRBJ1-5; a possible D gene is TRBD1 (5 bases). The CDR3 totals 16 residues. Germline loops: CDR1 SGHTS, CDR2 YDEGEE. CDR3 DNA sequence: TGTGCCAGCAGATTGGCGACAGTGGGAAGCAATCAGCCCCAGCATTTT. Protein: CASRLATVGSNQPQHF.

CDR3 nucleotide sequence: TGTGCCAGAAGCTTCCTACTAGCGGGATTGTACAATGAGCAGTTCTTC. Translated, it gives CARSFLLAGLYNEQFF. The genes are TRBV5-3 and TRBJ2-1; 10 bases match TRBD2. TRBV5-3 is assigned to the ORF class and has an uncertain function. V dropped 2 bases and J dropped 4; count of bases not matched to a gene: 6. The CDR3 extends over 16 amino acids.

This chain joins TRBV5-1 and TRBJ1-2; the match to TRBD1 covers 10 bases. V dropped 1 base and J dropped 8; count of bases not matched to a gene: 5. The V gene's germline CDR1 is SGHRS and CDR2 YFSETQ. The CDR3 loop spans 14 amino acids. CDR3 region: CASSLTGTGVGYTF. CDR3 bases: TGCGCCAGCAGCTTGACCGGGACAGGGGTCGGCTACACCTTC.

The V gene is TRBV15, the J gene TRBJ2-6, with D possibly TRBD1 on 6 matching bases. The CDR3 consists of 17 residues. V dropped 2 bases and J dropped 1 base, with 12 bases sitting between them. Germline V gene data show CDR1 as LNHNV and CDR2 as YYDKDF (reference sequence). CDR3 in amino acids: CATSRPHRDSGANVLTF. The CDR3 DNA is TGTGCCACCAGCAGACCTCACAGGGATTCTGGGGCCAACGTCCTGACTTTC.

This rearrangement joins TRBV4-1 to TRBJ2-3; 9 bases fit TRBD2. The V segment lost 5 bases and the J segment 0 bases; nucleotides outside the gene matches: 6. This CDR3 is built from 16 residues. CDR1 and CDR2 from the germline V gene are MGHRA and YSYEKL. The CDR3 loop is CASSFGTSLSTDTQYF. The CDR3, as DNA: TGCGCCAGCAGCTTTGGGACTAGCCTAAGCACAGATACGCAGTATTTT.

The V and J genes are TRBV6-4 and TRBJ2-5; 8 bases agree with TRBD1. V lost 6 bases, J lost 2 bases, and 11 bases stayed unmatched. CDR1 and CDR2 (germline): MRHNA, SNTAGT. The CDR3 loop spans 16 amino acids. CDR3 residues: CASSRGPLKRQETQYF. CDR3 coding DNA: TGTGCCAGCAGCAGGGGGCCTCTCAAGCGGCAAGAGACCCAGTACTTC.

This clone occurred once. The chain carries TRBV11-3 and TRBJ2-1; the D gene is possibly TRBD2 (6 bases). V lost 2 bases and J 6 bases, leaving 14 bases between the germline ends. The CDR3 sequence is 15 residues long. Germline CDR1 SGHNT, CDR2 YENEEA. This chain's CDR3 is CASSLLTGASNEQFF. The CDR3 DNA follows: TGTGCCAGCAGCTTATTAACGGGAGCAAGCAATGAGCAGTTCTTC.

V and J are TRBV5-1 and TRBJ1-1; perhaps TRBD1 as D (5 bases). In germline, CDR1 is SGHRS, CDR2 YFSETQ. The CDR3 is 17 residues long. Between the trimmed V and J ends, which lost 0 bases and 2 bases, there was a span of 17 bases. The CDR3 loop reads CASSLGQLGRGNTEAFF. The CDR3 coding sequence is TGCGCCAGCAGCTTGGGACAGTTAGGTCGCGGTAACACTGAAGCTTTCTTT.

The chain carries TRBV10-3 and TRBJ1-1, with a possible D match to TRBD1 (5 bases). Germline assignment: CDR1 ENHRY and CDR2 SYGVKD. V was trimmed by 0 bases and J by 5 bases, leaving 13 bases between them. The CDR3 runs 15 residues. This CDR3 is CAISESGGRGTEAFF. The DNA of the CDR3 is TGTGCCATCAGTGAGTCGGGGGGACGGGGAACTGAAGCTTTCTTT.

This clone occurred a few times. This chain links TRBV21-1 with TRBJ2-6; the table's D call, TRBD1, has no DNA check behind it. TRBV21-1 is given as a pseudogene. This CDR3 region has 16 residues. In DNA, the CDR3 is TGTGCCCGCCAGAGACAGGGGGCCTATGGGGCCAACGTCCTGACTTTC. Its protein is CARQRQGAYGANVLTF.

J is TRBJ1-3 and V is TRBV27, with TRBD1 as a possible D gene (6 bases). Germline V gene lookup returns CDR1 MNHEY and CDR2 SMNVEV (reference sequence). There are 17 residues in the CDR3. Deletions cut 5 bases from V and 0 bases from J, with 17 bases between. The CDR3: CASSPRTGQSSGNTIYF. Written as DNA, the CDR3 is TGTGCCAGCAGTCCCCGAACAGGGCAGAGCTCTGGAAACACCATATATTTT.

This chain joins TRBV4-2 and TRBJ2-1; 12 bases agree with TRBD2. Germline-derived CDR1 and CDR2 are LGHNA and YNFKEQ. This CDR3 contains 15 residues. The J segment lost 5 bases and the V segment lost 3 bases, leaving 2 bases of the junction unmatched. The CDR3 region has the DNA TGTGCCAGCAGCCACCTAGCGGGGGGGAACAATGAGCAGTTCTTC. Translating gives CASSHLAGGNNEQFF.

This chain links TRBV3-1 (or the pseudogene TRBV3-2) with TRBJ2-2; D remains unclear. V was trimmed by 0 bases and J by 9 bases, leaving 2 bases between them. CDR1 LGHDT and CDR2 YNNKEL come from the germline V gene (reference sequence). The length of the CDR3 is 11 residues. CDR3 region: CASSQDRELFF. In DNA, the CDR3 is TGTGCCAGCAGCCAAGACAGGGAGCTGTTTTTT.

J is TRBJ1-5 and V is TRBV7-6; TRBD1 matches at 9 bases. The CDR3 contains 16 residues. The germline gives CDR1 SGHVS, CDR2 FNYEAQ. V lost 4 bases and J lost 8; bases outside the gene matches: 12. CDR3 region: CASSSLPPTGGKPQHF. For the CDR3, the DNA is TGTGCCAGCAGCTCCCTCCCCCCGACAGGGGGGAAGCCCCAGCATTTT.

This clone was counted once. The chain joins TRBV9 to TRBJ2-1; perhaps TRBD1 as D (5 bases). V lost 0 bases and J 2 bases, leaving 9 bases between the germline ends. Germline values: CDR1 SGDLS, CDR2 YYNGEE. The CDR3 has 15 amino acids. The CDR3 spells CASSVAQAPYNEQFF. The CDR3 DNA sequence: TGTGCCAGCAGCGTAGCACAGGCCCCCTACAATGAGCAGTTCTTC.